These T cell receptor beta chains were read from a single sample in a study of blood T cell repertoires in COVID-19. TCRdb's copy holds only in-frame clones and misses some; the assay was immunoSEQ multiplex PCR. The sample consists of around 180,000 clones, approximately 79% of them appearing once. Sequencing was performed on peripheral blood. The receptors come from a woman older than 75 with acute or convalescent COVID-19. The CDR3 runs from the conserved cysteine through the conserved F or W. The order of the fields is D gene, clone size, V gene, J gene, CDR3 protein, CDR3 DNA. D genes are given only for firm matches. Clone sizes are given selectively: once, few, many, or a class where the clone is expanded.

>NA|NA|TRBV18|TRBJ2-2
CASSPPGLGYTGELFF
TGTGCCAGCTCACCACCCGGACTGGGTTACACCGGGGAGCTGTTTTTT
>NA|once|TRBV7-6|TRBJ2-7
CASGGSSAGAYEQYF
TGTGCCAGCGGGGGATCCTCGGCAGGGGCCTACGAGCAGTACTTC
>NA|NA|TRBV7-2|TRBJ2-6
CASSLVLGANVLTF
TGTGCCAGCAGCTTAGTCTTGGGGGCCAACGTCCTGACTTTC
>NA|NA|TRBV5-1|TRBJ2-2
CASSGTGSFTGELFF
TGCGCCAGCAGCGGAACAGGCTCCTTCACCGGGGAGCTGTTTTTT
>NA|many|TRBV19|TRBJ2-7
CASSTSGYEQYF
TGTGCCAGTAGTACCTCGGGCTACGAGCAGTACTTC
>TRBD2|few|TRBV5-1|TRBJ2-1
CASSLTSGSSYNEQFF
TGCGCCAGCAGCTTGACTAGCGGGAGCTCCTACAATGAGCAGTTCTTC
>TRBD2|few|TRBV19|TRBJ2-7
CASSKLARSSYEQYF
TGTGCCAGTAGTAAACTAGCGAGGAGCTCCTACGAGCAGTACTTC
>NA|NA|TRBV27|TRBJ1-5
CASSRLSSQPQHF
TGTGCCAGCAGCCGACTCTCTTCCCAGCCCCAGCATTTT
>NA|NA|TRBV27|TRBJ1-1
CASSLSNPGTEAFF
TGTGCCAGCAGTTTGAGTAACCCGGGCACTGAAGCTTTCTTT
>NA|few|TRBV28|TRBJ2-7
CASRDWSQGTYEQYF
TGTGCCAGCAGAGATTGGAGCCAGGGAACCTACGAGCAGTACTTC
>NA|NA|TRBV9|TRBJ2-2
CASSVQSGELFF
TGTGCCAGCAGCGTGCAGTCCGGGGAGCTGTTTTTT
>NA|once|TRBV19|TRBJ2-1
CASHEGSTSYNEQFF
TGTGCCAGCCATGAGGGCTCCACCTCCTACAATGAGCAGTTCTTC
>NA|NA|TRBV15|TRBJ1-5
CATSRDQGGQPQHF
TGTGCCACCAGCAGAGACCAGGGCGGCCAGCCCCAGCATTTT
>NA|NA|TRBV29-1|TRBJ1-2
CSVSYSGYTF
TGCAGCGTTTCTTATAGCGGCTACACCTTC
>TRBD2|NA|TRBV9|TRBJ2-1
CASSAKSPSGKNEQFF
TGTGCCAGCAGCGCAAAGTCGCCTAGCGGGAAGAATGAGCAGTTCTTC
>NA|NA|TRBV6-5|TRBJ2-7
CASRAPETYYEQYF
TGTGCCAGCAGAGCCCCCGAGACTTACTACGAGCAGTACTTC
>NA|few|TRBV12-3/TRBV12-4|TRBJ2-7
CASSFSDIYEQYF
TGTGCCAGCAGTTTTAGTGACATCTACGAGCAGTACTTC
>NA|NA|TRBV3-1/TRBV3-2|TRBJ2-3
CASTVGLRASDTQYF
TGTGCCAGCACCGTGGGACTGAGGGCATCGGATACGCAGTATTTT
>NA|NA|TRBV18|TRBJ2-1
CASSLTSPGIQNEQFF
TGTGCCAGCTCACTAACCTCGCCGGGAATTCAGAATGAGCAGTTCTTC
>TRBD2|NA|TRBV3-1/TRBV3-2|TRBJ2-3
CASSQVGAGATDTQYF
TGTGCCAGCAGCCAAGTGGGAGCGGGAGCCACAGATACGCAGTATTTT
>NA|NA|TRBV5-1|TRBJ2-5
CASSLSVGSGETQYF
TGCGCCAGCAGCTTGAGTGTGGGGAGTGGGGAGACCCAGTACTTC
>NA|NA|TRBV28|TRBJ2-7
CASTRGDKDEQYF
TGTGCCAGCACCCGGGGAGACAAGGACGAGCAGTACTTC
>TRBD1|NA|TRBV28|TRBJ2-7
CASSERTGTYEQYF
TGTGCCAGCAGTGAGAGGACAGGCACCTACGAGCAGTACTTC
>NA|NA|TRBV5-1|TRBJ2-1
CASSLDAVPTKNNEQFF
TGCGCCAGCAGCTTGGATGCCGTTCCCACAAAGAACAATGAGCAGTTCTTC
>TRBD1|NA|TRBV7-9|TRBJ1-4
CASSTQQGWNEKLFF
TGTGCCAGCAGCACACAACAGGGGTGGAATGAAAAACTGTTTTTT
>NA|NA|TRBV5-4|TRBJ2-7
CASSTQADEQYF
TGTGCCAGCAGCACCCAAGCGGACGAGCAGTACTTC
>TRBD2|NA|TRBV3-1/TRBV3-2|TRBJ2-5
CASSLYSGYQETQYF
TGTGCCAGCAGCCTTTATAGCGGGTACCAAGAGACCCAGTACTTC
>NA|NA|TRBV5-4|TRBJ1-6
CASSVEPGHNNSPLHF
TGTGCCAGCAGCGTAGAACCGGGACACAATAATTCACCCCTCCACTTT
>TRBD2|NA|TRBV4-3|TRBJ2-2
CASSQGTSGNAGELFF
TGCGCCAGCAGCCAAGGAACTAGCGGGAATGCCGGGGAGCTGTTTTTT
>NA|NA|TRBV6-5|TRBJ2-7
CASSYLGSGAAYF
TGTGCCAGCAGTTACTTGGGTAGCGGAGCCGCCTACTTC
>NA|once|TRBV12-3/TRBV12-4|TRBJ2-5
CASSTGTTETQYF
TGTGCCAGCAGCACAGGGACCACCGAGACCCAGTACTTC
>TRBD1|NA|TRBV4-1|TRBJ2-1
CASREGTGDYNEQFF
TGCGCCAGCAGGGAGGGGACAGGGGACTACAATGAGCAGTTCTTC
>NA|NA|TRBV5-1|TRBJ2-1
CASSLATATNEQFF
TGCGCCAGCAGCTTGGCGACAGCAACCAATGAGCAGTTCTTC
>TRBD1|NA|TRBV19|TRBJ2-3
CASSHQDRGTSTDTQYF
TGTGCCAGTAGTCACCAGGACAGGGGAACTAGCACAGATACGCAGTATTTT
>TRBD1|few|TRBV10-3|TRBJ1-2
CAISWDRGNGYTF
TGTGCCATCAGTTGGGACAGGGGTAATGGCTACACCTTC
>TRBD1|NA|TRBV19|TRBJ2-5
CASRNRGQETQYF
TGTGCCAGTCGCAACAGGGGCCAAGAGACCCAGTACTTC